This T cell receptor (beta chain) was identified during a study of T cell responses to AZD1222 COVID-19 vaccine. General study points: Donors were mostly white British, more females; clonal diversity possibly underestimated. The study found Spike-specific TCR breadth and depth rose after two AZD1222 doses. Baseline testing showed seropositivity in only a handful of AZD1222 recipients.

Sequencing was performed with immunoSEQ multiplex PCR; in TCRdb, only in-frame clones are kept and a portion is missing. Of about 100,000 clones in the sample, 87% were seen once. The trim removed 2 bases at V and 1 base at J, leaving 2 bases unmatched. Germline CDR1 reads LNHNV; CDR2 reads YYDKDF (reference sequence). The CDR3 has 15 amino acids. With regard to this clone: Its target is not known.

This chain connects TRBV15 to TRBJ1-1, with 9 bases aligning to TRBD1. This TCR derives from an adult in good health. Sequences were derived from peripheral blood, sampled on day 0 of MenACWY control vaccination. The CDR3 nucleotides read TGTGCCACCAGCAGATTGGGACAGGGGAACACTGAAGCTTTCTTT. It yields the protein CATSRLGQGNTEAFF. Variable domain in full (rest from reference TRBV15 and TRBJ1-1): DAMVIQNPRYQVTQFGKPVTLSCSQTLNHNVMYWYQQKSSQAPKLLFHYYDKDFNNEADTPDNFQSRRPNTSFCFLDIRSPGLGDTAMYLCATSRLGQGNTEAFFGQGTRLTVV.